The clone carrying this T cell receptor beta chain has a handful of counts. The data belong to a study of T-cell reconstitution after alpha-beta-depleted transplantation in children. This CDR3 comprises 13 residues. Germline CDR1 reads LGHNA; CDR2 reads YSLEER. Trimming shortened V by 1 base and J by 7 bases, and 8 bases separated the two germline ends. Unique molecular identifiers featured in how the TCRbeta library was prepared. Each CDR3 protein is one row after TCRdb ran MiXCR on the PCR reads. The sample has 490,000 or so distinct CDR3 sequences; around 13% are singletons. The source is a human donor who donated a stem cell graft to a child with combined immunodeficiency. This sample comprised PBMCs from the stem cell graft donor, obtained from the stem cell graft. V usage is TRBV4-3 and J usage is TRBJ2-1; D possibly corresponds to TRBD2 (5 bases). The CDR3 loop reads CASSQGGENEQFF. The CDR3 nucleotides read TGCGCCAGCAGCCAAGGGGGAGAGAATGAGCAGTTCTTC.